These 9 T cell receptor beta chains share one sample of origin, sequenced in a study of T cells in Graves' hyperthyroidism and ophthalmopathy. It was RNA transcripts that yielded the amplified TCR beta CDR3 regions. The primer set for the first-round RT-PCR of the TCR CDR3 was HTBI. TCRdb itself ran the multiplex PCR reads through MiXCR, one entry per CDR3 protein. The top ten clones hold roughly 55% of a sample with 200,000 to 250,000 distinct CDR3 sequences, approximately 16% of them seen once. Sequenced input: blood. The receptors shown here come from a woman aged 50 to 60 with Graves' hyperthyroidism.

This chain joins TRBV19 and TRBJ1-5; D is unresolved. This CDR3 is built from 14 residues. The germline V and J ends were trimmed by 1 base and 3 bases, with 7 bases remaining between them. Germline assignment: CDR1 LNHDA and CDR2 SQIVND (reference sequence). As DNA, the CDR3 is TGTGCCAGTAGTATAGGCATGGACAATCAGCCCCAGCATTTT. Residues: CASSIGMDNQPQHF.

This chain connects TRBV7-6 to TRBJ2-1; 8 bases match TRBD1. With V trimmed by 2 bases and J by 4 bases, 7 bases remained unmatched. This CDR3 is built from 16 residues. CDR1 is SGHVS and CDR2 is FNYEAQ in the germline V gene. The CDR3 loop reads CASSLSLDRVYNEQFF. In DNA form, the CDR3 reads TGTGCCAGCAGCTTATCCCTGGACAGGGTTTACAATGAGCAGTTCTTC.

The chain uses TRBV11-2 and TRBJ2-7; weak D call: TRBD2 (6 bases). Germline assignment: CDR1 SGHAT and CDR2 FQNNGV. V was pared by 5 bases and J by 0 bases, with 11 bases between. The CDR3 loop spans 14 amino acids. DNA for the CDR3: TGTGCCAGCAGCCTAGCGTTCAGCTCCTACGAGCAGTACTTC. Its translation is CASSLAFSSYEQYF. The variable domain in full, completed from reference TRBV11-2 and TRBJ2-7, reads EAGVAQSPRYKIIEKRQSVAFWCNPISGHATLYWYQQILGQGPKLLIQFQNNGVVDDSQLPKDRFSAERLKGVDSTLKIQPAKLEDSAVYLCASSLAFSSYEQYFGPGTRLTVT.

A note on this clonotype: This may be a read error: a much more frequent sequence differs by one nucleotide. Since no conserved phenylalanine or tryptophan closes the CDR3, a read error is the likely cause. The genes are TRBV7-2 and TRBJ2-5; D uncertain. The CDR3 consists of 13 residues. In germline, CDR1 is SGHTA, CDR2 FQGNSA. Trimming pared 7 bases from V and 2 bases from J, leaving 11 bases between. CDR3 loop: CASIQSRQETQYL. CDR3 coding DNA: TGTGCCAGCATCCAATCTAGACAAGAGACCCAGTACCTC.

This clonotype was seen a handful of times. The chain couples TRBV10-3 to TRBJ2-7, with D perhaps TRBD2 (6 bases). V was shortened by 8 bases and J by 4 bases, with 18 bases between the two germline ends. This CDR3 has 14 amino acids. In germline, CDR1 is ENHRY, CDR2 SYGVKD. CDR3 loop: CAIPNGSQRYEQYF. CDR3 nucleotide sequence: TGTGCCATCCCAAACGGGAGCCAACGGTACGAGCAGTACTTC.

This clonotype was counted at least ten times. The chain uses TRBV5-4 and TRBJ1-6; possibly TRBD1 for D (6 bases). The CDR3 extends over 14 amino acids. Looked up from germline, CDR1 is SGHNT and CDR2 is YYREEE (reference sequence). V shed 2 bases and J shed 7 bases, with 10 bases lying between them. Written as DNA, the CDR3 is TGTGCCAGCAGCTTATACGGACAGAATTCACCCCTCCACTTT. Translated, it gives CASSLYGQNSPLHF.

This clonotype was counted at least ten times. This chain links TRBV7-2 with TRBJ1-6; D might be TRBD1 (6 bases). This CDR3 spans 12 amino acids. Germline V gene lookup returns CDR1 SGHTA and CDR2 FQGNSA. V lost 5 bases and J lost 16, with 15 bases in between. This chain's CDR3 is CASSPGQPRLHF. In DNA, the CDR3 is TGTGCCAGCAGCCCCGGACAGCCAAGACTCCACTTT. Using reference TRBV7-2 and TRBJ1-6 for the parts outside the CDR3, the full variable domain is GAGVSQSPSNKVTEKGKDVELRCDPISGHTALYWYRQSLGQGLEFLIYFQGNSAPDKSGLPSDRFSAERTGGSVSTLTIQRTQQEDSAVYLCASSPGQPRLHFGNGTRLTVT.

This clonotype appeared a few times. The chain has TRBV6-1 and TRBJ2-1; tentative D call: TRBD1 (5 bases). The CDR3 spans 16 residues. Germline CDR1 is MNHNS and CDR2 is SASEGT. Trimming cost V 2 bases and J 6 bases, with 17 bases left between them. The CDR3 loop is CASSEIRGGKGNEQFF. In DNA, the CDR3 is TGTGCCAGCAGTGAAATTAGGGGCGGAAAGGGCAATGAGCAGTTCTTC.

There are many counts of this clonotype. V usage is TRBV4-2 and J usage is TRBJ2-7, with TRBD1 matching 8 bases. The CDR3 sequence is 15 residues long. Germline CDR1 is LGHNA and CDR2 is YNFKEQ. The ends lost 3 bases at V and 2 bases at J; junction bases unmatched: 6. The CDR3 is CASSQDRVVAYEQYF. The CDR3 coding sequence is TGTGCCAGCAGCCAGGACAGGGTGGTGGCCTACGAGCAGTACTTC.